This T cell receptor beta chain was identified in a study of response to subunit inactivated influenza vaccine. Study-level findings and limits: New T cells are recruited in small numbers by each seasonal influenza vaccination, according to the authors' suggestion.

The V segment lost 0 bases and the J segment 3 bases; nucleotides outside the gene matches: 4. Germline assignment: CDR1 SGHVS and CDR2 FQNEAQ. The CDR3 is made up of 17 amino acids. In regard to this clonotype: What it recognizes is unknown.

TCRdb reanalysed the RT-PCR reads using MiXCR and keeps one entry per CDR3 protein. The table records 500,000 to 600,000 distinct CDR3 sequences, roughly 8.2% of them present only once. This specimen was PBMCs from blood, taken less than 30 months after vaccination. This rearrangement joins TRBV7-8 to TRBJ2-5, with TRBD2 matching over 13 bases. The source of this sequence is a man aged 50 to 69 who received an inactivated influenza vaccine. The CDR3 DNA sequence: TGTGCCAGCAGCTTAGCTGCTGGACTAGCGGGGGAAGAGACCCAGTACTTC. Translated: CASSLAAGLAGEETQYF.